What follows are 32 T cell receptor beta chains derived from one specimen sequenced in a study of T-cell reconstitution after alpha-beta-depleted transplantation in children. Unique molecular identifiers tagged the TCRbeta library. TCRdb re-analysed the PCR reads in MiXCR, keeping a single row per CDR3 protein. Among roughly 500,000 distinct CDR3 sequences, 9.5% to 15% were seen once, and the ten largest hold about 5.4%. Here the sequenced sample was PBMCs from the stem cell graft donor, taken from the stem cell graft. The receptors were sampled from a human donor who donated a stem cell graft to a child with combined immunodeficiency.

This clonotype appeared a single time. The V call is TRBV28, the J call TRBJ2-5; D is possibly TRBD1 (6 bases). CDR1 MDHEN and CDR2 SYDVKM come from the germline V gene. CDR3 size: 14 residues. Trimming stripped 7 bases from V and 3 bases from J, with 15 bases between. The CDR3 here is CASNPARGKETQYF. CDR3 nucleotide sequence: TGTGCCAGCAACCCCGCCAGGGGCAAAGAGACCCAGTACTTC.

A few counts support this clonotype. The chain links TRBV5-1 to TRBJ2-5; D remains ambiguous. This CDR3 is built from 13 residues. The germline CDR1 and CDR2 sequences are SGHRS and YFSETQ. V lost 7 bases to trimming and J lost 1 base, with 11 bases between them. The CDR3 here is CASAEGTQETQYF. Written as DNA, the CDR3 is TGCGCCAGCGCCGAAGGCACCCAAGAGACCCAGTACTTC.

This clonotype was seen more than once but under ten times. This chain uses TRBV9 with TRBJ2-3, with D unresolved. Per germline, CDR1 SGDLS and CDR2 YYNGEE. The CDR3 totals 16 residues. Between the trimmed V and J ends, which lost 0 bases and 3 bases, there was a span of 14 bases. The CDR3 DNA follows: TGTGCCAGCAGCGTAGGGGTTCGACCGGAGACAGATACGCAGTATTTT. Residues: CASSVGVRPETDTQYF.

Regarding this clonotype: Given a much more abundant clone one base away, this may be a read error. The chain couples TRBV9 to TRBJ1-6; a possible D gene is TRBD1 (5 bases). The CDR3 is 18 residues long. From germline, CDR1 is SGDLS and CDR2 YYNGEE. The CDR3 bases are TGTGCCAGCAGCGTAGGGGGACGCATAAGCTCCTATAATCCACCCCTCCACTTT. This sequence encodes CASSVGGRISSYNPPLHF.

This clonotype was detected many times. The chain couples TRBV29-1 to TRBJ2-3, with a tentative D call TRBD1 (5 bases). CDR1 is SQVTM and CDR2 is ANQGSEA in the germline V gene. The length of the CDR3 is 10 residues. Trimming cost V 6 bases and J 4 bases, with 5 bases left between them. CDR3 bases: TGCAGCGTGACAGCAGATACGCAGTATTTT. Translated, it gives CSVTADTQYF.

At least ten counts were recorded for this clonotype. V is TRBV3-1 and J is TRBJ2-2; 8 bases align to TRBD2. The CDR3 is 16 amino acids. Germline CDR1 LGHDT, CDR2 YNNKEL (reference sequence). Trimming at V came to 4 bases and at J to 0 bases, leaving 4 bases not matched to a gene. The chain's CDR3 is CASSRTSGPNTGELFF. CDR3 DNA sequence: TGTGCCAGCAGCCGTACTAGCGGCCCGAACACCGGGGAGCTGTTTTTT.

V gene TRBV11-1 combines with J gene TRBJ2-1; tentative D call: TRBD2 (6 bases). CDR3 size: 14 residues. The germline gives CDR1 SGHAT, CDR2 FQDESV (reference sequence). The V end was cut by 5 bases, the J end by 13 bases, with 21 bases between. The CDR3 here is CASSRVGASVDQFF. The CDR3 nucleotides read TGTGCCAGCAGCCGGGTCGGGGCTAGCGTCGACCAGTTCTTC.

This rearrangement joins TRBV6-2 or TRBV6-3 to TRBJ2-7; no clear D. Germline CDR1 reads MNHEY; CDR2 reads SVGEGT. The CDR3 is 14 residues long. V gave up 5 bases and J gave up 1 base, with 12 bases separating them. This CDR3 reads CASSIRAASYEQYF. The DNA for the CDR3 is TGTGCCAGCAGTATACGGGCTGCGTCCTACGAGCAGTACTTC.

In its sample, this clonotype was seen a few times. The V gene is TRBV20-1, the J gene TRBJ2-7, with D possibly matching TRBD2 (5 bases). This CDR3 has 14 residues. The germline V and J ends were trimmed by 0 bases and 3 bases, with 12 bases remaining between them. CDR1 is DFQATT and CDR2 is SNEGSKA in the germline V gene (reference sequence). CDR3: CSARDPDRGYEQYF. The CDR3 DNA is TGCAGTGCTAGAGATCCGGACCGGGGCTACGAGCAGTACTTC.

This clonotype was seen a few times. V and J are TRBV11-2 and TRBJ2-7, with D perhaps TRBD2 (5 bases). The V end was cut by 0 bases, the J end by 3 bases, with 12 bases between. CDR1 SGHAT and CDR2 FQNNGV come from the germline V gene. The CDR3 is 15 amino acids. This CDR3 reads CASSLERGFFYEQYF. The CDR3 DNA is TGTGCCAGCAGCTTAGAAAGAGGGTTTTTCTACGAGCAGTACTTC. Looking up the rest from reference TRBV11-2 and TRBJ2-7 gives the full variable domain: EAGVAQSPRYKIIEKRQSVAFWCNPISGHATLYWYQQILGQGPKLLIQFQNNGVVDDSQLPKDRFSAERLKGVDSTLKIQPAKLEDSAVYLCASSLERGFFYEQYFGPGTRLTVT.

The chain employs TRBV20-1 and TRBJ2-1; 11 bases fit TRBD2. J lost 6 bases, V lost 3 bases, and 16 bases had no gene match. Germline CDR1 and CDR2: DFQATT and SNEGSKA (reference sequence). The CDR3 contains 18 residues. The CDR3 loop reads CSASGDPSGGTGSNEQFF. The CDR3 DNA is TGCAGTGCTAGTGGAGATCCTAGCGGGGGGACTGGGAGCAATGAGCAGTTCTTC.

This clonotype occurred a few times. This sequence joins TRBV7-2 and TRBJ2-1; tentatively, D is TRBD2 (5 bases). The CDR3 is made up of 14 amino acids. V lost 2 bases, J lost 9 bases, and 14 bases lay in between. The germline V gene encodes CDR1 SGHTA and CDR2 FQGNSA. Written as DNA, the CDR3 is TGTGCCAGCAGCTTAACAGTCAGCGGTAGTGAGCAGTTCTTC. Translation gives CASSLTVSGSEQFF.

This clonotype was observed many times. V is TRBV11-1 and J is TRBJ1-1; TRBD1 is a possible D gene (6 bases). The germline V gene has CDR1 SGHAT and CDR2 FQDESV (reference sequence). V lost 5 bases and J lost 7, with 14 bases in between. This CDR3 is built from 13 residues. CDR3 amino acids: CASSPKRGLEAFF. For the CDR3, the DNA is TGTGCCAGCAGCCCCAAGCGGGGGCTTGAAGCTTTCTTT.

In its sample, this clonotype was seen many times. The chain has TRBV6-5 and TRBJ2-5; D unresolved. The germline V and J ends were trimmed by 7 bases and 5 bases, with 14 bases remaining between them. CDR3 size: 13 residues. From germline, CDR1 is MNHEY and CDR2 SVGAGI. This CDR3 reads CASTSQLAETQYF. The CDR3 coding sequence is TGTGCCAGCACTTCTCAGCTTGCGGAGACCCAGTACTTC.

This clonotype has ten or more counts. The chain combines TRBV4-3 with TRBJ2-5; TRBD2 aligns across 9 bases. The ends lost 4 bases at V and 5 bases at J; junction bases unmatched: 2. The CDR3 covers 13 residues. Germline values: CDR1 LGHNA, CDR2 YSLEER. The CDR3 region is CASSRTSGETQYF. The CDR3 coding sequence is TGCGCCAGCAGCCGTACTAGCGGGGAGACCCAGTACTTC.

This clonotype has at least ten counts. CDR3 bases: TGCGCCAGCAGCCAAGGAGGGGGAGAGAGAAACATTCAGTACTTC. Translation gives CASSQGGGERNIQYF. The chain carries TRBV4-1 and TRBJ2-4, with a possible D match to TRBD1 (6 bases). The CDR3 has 15 amino acids. The ends were cut back, 1 base at V and 6 bases at J, with 13 bases in the middle. Germline V lookup: CDR1 MGHRA, CDR2 YSYEKL.

The CDR3 region is CASSLALTSNEQFF. The CDR3 region has the DNA TGCGCCAGCAGCTTGGCCCTTACTAGCAATGAGCAGTTCTTC. The chain joins TRBV5-1 to TRBJ2-1; TRBD2 might be the D (5 bases). Trimming took 0 bases from V and 6 from J, leaving 10 bases between them. CDR1 and CDR2 from the germline V gene are SGHRS and YFSETQ. The CDR3 runs to 14 residues.

A word on this clonotype: One end of the junction is discordant with germline, which a read error may explain. This chain uses TRBV11-1 with TRBJ2-3; TRBD2 is a possible D gene (6 bases). The CDR3 spans 10 residues. The germline gives CDR1 SGHAT, CDR2 FQDESV (reference sequence). In nucleotides, the CDR3 is TGTGCCAGCAGCTTAGGAATGGGAGGCTTT. Protein: CASSLGMGGF.

The chain joins TRBV5-6 to TRBJ1-6; a weak D match, TRBD1 (5 bases). The CDR3 spans 14 residues. Germline V gene data show CDR1 as SGHDT and CDR2 as YYEEEE. V lost 1 base and J lost 7, with 9 bases in between. CDR3 in DNA: TGTGCCAGCAGCTTGCCGGGGCTGAATTCACCCCTCCACTTT. Translation gives CASSLPGLNSPLHF.

This chain links TRBV7-9 with TRBJ2-7, with D possibly matching TRBD1 (5 bases). In germline, CDR1 is SEHNR, CDR2 FQNEAQ (reference sequence). The CDR3 covers 14 residues. V lost 3 bases to trimming and J lost 0 bases, with 9 bases between them. The CDR3 here is CASSFQGSSYEQYF. In DNA form, the CDR3 reads TGTGCCAGCAGCTTCCAGGGAAGCTCCTACGAGCAGTACTTC.

The rearrangement joins TRBV11-1 to TRBJ2-3, with D tentatively TRBD2 (5 bases). The CDR3 spans 14 residues. Between the trimmed V and J ends, which lost 4 bases and 9 bases, there was a span of 17 bases. CDR1 SGHAT and CDR2 FQDESV come from the germline V gene (reference sequence). The CDR3 bases are TGTGCCAGCAGCTCCGGCAGTCGGGGTTTAACGCAGTATTTT. Translated, it gives CASSSGSRGLTQYF.

The chain joins TRBV6-2 or TRBV6-3 to TRBJ2-7; no reliable D call. Germline V gene sequence: CDR1 MNHEY, CDR2 SVGEGT. V dropped 0 bases and J dropped 2 bases, with 11 bases sitting between them. CDR3 length: 15 amino acids. Here the CDR3 DNA reads TGTGCCAGCAGTTACTCGACTCGGCTTCCCTACGAGCAGTACTTC. It specifies CASSYSTRLPYEQYF.

This clonotype was counted between two and nine times. The rearrangement joins TRBV20-1 to TRBJ2-5; 8 bases are shared with TRBD1. CDR1 and CDR2 (germline): DFQATT, SNEGSKA (reference sequence). The CDR3 spans 13 residues. With 5 bases clipped from V and 0 bases from J, the junction kept 2 bases outside the gene matches. The CDR3 is CSALDRDQETQYF. The CDR3 coding sequence is TGCAGTGCTTTGGACAGGGACCAAGAGACCCAGTACTTC.

The chain uses TRBV20-1 and TRBJ2-5, with 7 bases aligning to TRBD1. Germline CDR1 DFQATT, CDR2 SNEGSKA (reference sequence). V shed 1 base, J shed 5 bases, and the junction held 7 bases outside the gene matches. The CDR3 extends over 14 amino acids. The CDR3 sequence: CSARGMRGRETQYF. CDR3 sequence (DNA): TGCAGTGCTAGAGGAATGAGGGGGCGGGAGACCCAGTACTTC.

This clonotype appeared a few times. The chain has TRBV5-6 and TRBJ2-3, with D perhaps TRBD2 (5 bases). CDR3 length: 12 residues. V was cut by 0 bases and J by 10 bases, with 9 bases left in between. CDR1 is SGHDT and CDR2 is YYEEEE in the germline V gene. Here the CDR3 reads CASSLAGVPQYF. As DNA, the CDR3 is TGTGCCAGCAGCTTGGCCGGGGTCCCGCAGTATTTT.

This clonotype was detected only a few times. CDR3 region: CASSRETGATGELFF. DNA of the CDR3: TGTGCCAGCAGCCGCGAAACGGGGGCAACCGGGGAGCTGTTTTTT. The rearrangement joins TRBV7-9 to TRBJ2-2; D may match TRBD1 or TRBD2 (6 bases each). The CDR3 has 15 amino acids. The V end was cut by 5 bases, the J end by 5 bases, with 15 bases between. Germline V gene sequence: CDR1 SEHNR, CDR2 FQNEAQ (reference sequence). The whole variable domain, filled in from reference TRBV7-9 and TRBJ2-2, reads DTGVSQNPRHKITKRGQNVTFRCDPISEHNRLYWYRQTLGQGPEFLTYFQNEAQLEKSRLLSDRFSAERPKGSFSTLEIQRTEQGDSAMYLCASSRETGATGELFFGEGSRLTVL.

The V call is TRBV12-3 or TRBV12-4, the J call TRBJ1-5; D remains unclear. CDR3 length equals 13 residues. V was pared by 7 bases and J by 6 bases, with 13 bases between. CDR3 amino acids: CASTLGVFQPQHF. DNA of the CDR3: TGTGCCAGCACCCTTGGAGTTTTTCAGCCCCAGCATTTT.

This clonotype was observed a handful of times. The chain links TRBV6-5 to TRBJ1-3, with TRBD1 matching over 7 bases. V lost 6 bases to trimming and J lost 3 bases; unmatched junction nucleotides: 5. The CDR3 covers 14 residues. Germline V gene lookup returns CDR1 MNHEY and CDR2 SVGAGI. The CDR3 protein is CASSLTGFGNTIYF. For the CDR3, the DNA is TGTGCCAGCAGCCTGACAGGGTTTGGAAACACCATATATTTT.

This clonotype was observed a handful of times. The chain is built from TRBV4-2 and TRBJ1-6; no firm D call. The V gene lost 1 base and the J gene lost 9 bases, with 13 bases spanning the gap. CDR1 is LGHNA, CDR2 YNFKEQ, per germline. This CDR3 contains 15 residues. CDR3 loop: CASSQARPGGSPLHF. CDR3 nucleotides: TGTGCCAGCAGCCAAGCCCGTCCCGGCGGTTCACCCCTCCACTTT.

This clonotype was found many times. CDR3 DNA sequence: TGTGCCAGCAGCAACTCCGGGACTACAATCTACGAGCAGTACTTC. This codes for CASSNSGTTIYEQYF. This chain uses TRBV11-2 with TRBJ2-7, with TRBD2 identical over 7 bases. The V and J ends lost 5 bases and 3 bases, in that order; junction bases with no gene match: 10. CDR3 size: 15 residues. Germline V gives CDR1 SGHAT, CDR2 FQNNGV. The full variable domain, with the rest looked up from reference TRBV11-2 and TRBJ2-7, is EAGVAQSPRYKIIEKRQSVAFWCNPISGHATLYWYQQILGQGPKLLIQFQNNGVVDDSQLPKDRFSAERLKGVDSTLKIQPAKLEDSAVYLCASSNSGTTIYEQYFGPGTRLTVT.

The CDR3 region is CASSQVGSSYNEQFF. In DNA, the CDR3 is TGCGCCAGCAGCCAGGTCGGGAGCTCCTACAATGAGCAGTTCTTC. The chain links TRBV4-1 to TRBJ2-1, with a tentative D call TRBD2 (6 bases). This CDR3 is built from 15 residues. In germline, CDR1 is MGHRA, CDR2 YSYEKL. The ends were cut back, 3 bases at V and 0 bases at J, with 9 bases in the middle.

In its sample, this clonotype was seen many times. The V gene is TRBV12-3 or TRBV12-4, the J gene TRBJ2-5, with 10 positions matching TRBD2. Losses at the gene ends were 2 bases for V and 5 bases for J; bases not matched to a gene: 8. This CDR3 spans 16 amino acids. The CDR3 here is CASSLLAGVSGETQYF. The DNA of the CDR3 is TGTGCCAGCAGTTTACTAGCGGGAGTTTCGGGGGAGACCCAGTACTTC.